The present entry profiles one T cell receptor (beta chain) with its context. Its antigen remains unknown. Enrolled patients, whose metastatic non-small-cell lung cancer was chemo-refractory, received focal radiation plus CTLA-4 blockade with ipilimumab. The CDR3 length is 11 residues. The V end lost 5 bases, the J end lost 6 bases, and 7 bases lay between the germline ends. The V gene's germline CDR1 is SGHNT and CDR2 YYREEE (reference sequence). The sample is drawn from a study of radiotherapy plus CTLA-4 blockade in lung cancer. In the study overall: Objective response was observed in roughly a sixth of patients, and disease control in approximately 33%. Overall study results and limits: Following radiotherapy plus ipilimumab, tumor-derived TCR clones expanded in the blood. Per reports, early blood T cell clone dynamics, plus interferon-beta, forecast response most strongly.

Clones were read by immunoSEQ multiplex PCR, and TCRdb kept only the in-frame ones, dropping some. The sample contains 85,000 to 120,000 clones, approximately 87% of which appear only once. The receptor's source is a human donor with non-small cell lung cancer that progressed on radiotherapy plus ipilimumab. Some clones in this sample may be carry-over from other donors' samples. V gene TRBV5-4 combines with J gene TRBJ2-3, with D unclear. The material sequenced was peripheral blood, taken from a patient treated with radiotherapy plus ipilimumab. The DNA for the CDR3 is TGTGCCAGCAGTATACAGGATACGCAGTATTTT. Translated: CASSIQDTQYF.